Detailed here is one T cell receptor (beta chain). In the authors' workflow: From reference gene primer amplification, estimates of nucleated cell counts were derived. Some clones are missing from TCRdb's copy, which holds only in-frame ones; the method was immunoSEQ multiplex PCR. The DNA was the basis for D and trimming; V, J and clone size are from that table. The repertoire has about 260,000 clones, 80% to 90% of them found once; the top ten carry around 9.6%. V trimming: 0 bases; J trimming: 10 bases; junction bases outside the gene matches: 5. Per germline, CDR1 MNHEY and CDR2 SVGAGI. The CDR3 consists of 13 residues. The data originate from a study of blood T cell repertoires in COVID-19. Study-wide context: Some COVID-19 samples were acute and others convalescent; all came from the United States, Italy and Spain.

This TCR was sampled from a woman in her 70s with COVID-19, enrolled during active disease. The sequencing input was peripheral blood. The chain employs TRBV6-5 and TRBJ1-1, with 7 bases matching TRBD1. CDR3 in amino acids: CASSYSTGWRAFF. CDR3 DNA sequence: TGTGCCAGCAGTTACTCGACAGGGTGGAGAGCTTTCTTT.